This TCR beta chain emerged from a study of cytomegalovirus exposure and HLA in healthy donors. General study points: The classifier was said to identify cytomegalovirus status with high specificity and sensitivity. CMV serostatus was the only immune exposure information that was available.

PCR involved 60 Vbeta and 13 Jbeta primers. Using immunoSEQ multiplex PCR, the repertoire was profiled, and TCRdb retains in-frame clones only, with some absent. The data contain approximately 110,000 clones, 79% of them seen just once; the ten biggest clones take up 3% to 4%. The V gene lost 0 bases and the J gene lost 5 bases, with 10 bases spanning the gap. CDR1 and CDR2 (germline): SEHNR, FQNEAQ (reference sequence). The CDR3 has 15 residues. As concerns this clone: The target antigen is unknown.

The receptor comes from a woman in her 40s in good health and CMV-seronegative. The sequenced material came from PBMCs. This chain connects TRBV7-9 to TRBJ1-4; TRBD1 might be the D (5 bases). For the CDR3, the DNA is TGTGCCAGCAGCTTAGCGGCGGGGGGGAATGAAAAACTGTTTTTT. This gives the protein CASSLAAGGNEKLFF.